The 28 T cell receptor beta chains below were found in one sample sequenced in a study of neurological immune-mediated disorders. MiXCR, applied by TCRdb to the 5' RACE reads, yields one record per CDR3 protein. The data hold 40,000 to 45,000 distinct CDR3 sequences, with about 6% observed a single time. Sequencing used CD4+ T cells from blood. These TCRs come from a woman aged 40 to 50 in good health.

This clonotype was seen at least ten times. The chain links TRBV18 to TRBJ2-1; TRBD1 agrees at 7 bases. CDR3 length: 13 amino acids. V shed 4 bases, J shed 5 bases, and the junction held 2 bases outside the gene matches. The germline V gene has CDR1 KGHSH and CDR2 LQKENI. The CDR3 loop reads CASSLGTDNEQFF. In nucleotides, the CDR3 is TGTGCCAGCTCACTCGGGACAGACAATGAGCAGTTCTTC. The whole variable domain, remainder taken from reference TRBV18 and TRBJ2-1, is NAGVMQNPRHLVRRRGQEARLRCSPMKGHSHVYWYRQLPEEGLKFMVYLQKENIIDESGMPKERFSAEFPKEGPSILRIQQVVRGDSAAYFCASSLGTDNEQFFGPGTRLTVL.

This clonotype appeared many times. The chain uses TRBV28 and TRBJ2-7; D is undetermined. V lost 6 bases and J 3 bases, leaving 9 bases between the germline ends. The CDR3 extends over 12 amino acids. Germline V lookup: CDR1 MDHEN, CDR2 SYDVKM. CDR3 amino acids: CASRRHNYEQYF. For the CDR3, the DNA is TGTGCCAGCAGGAGACACAACTACGAGCAGTACTTC.

This clonotype was observed at least ten times. This rearrangement joins TRBV4-3 to TRBJ2-2; D is perhaps TRBD1 (6 bases). The CDR3 is 15 residues long. V dropped 0 bases and J dropped 6 bases, with 11 bases sitting between them. Germline lookup yields CDR1 LGHNA and CDR2 YSLEER. For the CDR3, the DNA is TGCGCCAGCAGCCAAGAATTCCACAGGGCCGGGGAGCTGTTTTTT. Translation gives CASSQEFHRAGELFF.

This clonotype was picked up many times. The V call is TRBV10-3, the J call TRBJ2-7, with D perhaps matching TRBD1 (6 bases). From germline, CDR1 is ENHRY and CDR2 SYGVKD. The CDR3 runs to 14 residues. With 6 bases removed from V and 2 bases from J, the gap between germline ends came to 14 bases. DNA for the CDR3: TGTGCCATCAGGGACAGTAACGATCCCTACGAGCAGTACTTC. Translation: CAIRDSNDPYEQYF.

The chain carries TRBV10-1 and TRBJ2-3, with a tentative D call TRBD1 (5 bases). V lost 0 bases to trimming and J lost 5 bases, with 9 bases between them. The CDR3 length is 14 residues. Germline CDR1 is WNHNN and CDR2 is SYGVQD (reference sequence). The CDR3 region has the DNA TGCGCCAGCAGTGAGTCAGGGGATAAAGATACGCAGTATTTT. It is translated as CASSESGDKDTQYF.

This clonotype appeared many times. The rearrangement links TRBV29-1 to TRBJ2-5; D is ambiguous. This CDR3 region has 12 residues. Germline assignment: CDR1 SQVTM and CDR2 ANQGSEA. Trimming left V 7 bases short and J 0 bases short, with 9 bases between. The CDR3 loop is CSAQLNQETQYF. The CDR3 nucleotides read TGCAGCGCCCAGCTGAACCAAGAGACCCAGTACTTC.

This clonotype was counted many times. The chain joins TRBV5-1 to TRBJ1-5; D might be TRBD1 (5 bases). In germline, CDR1 is SGHRS, CDR2 YFSETQ. The CDR3 is 15 amino acids. V was clipped by 0 bases and J by 1 base, with 8 bases between them. CDR3 DNA: TGCGCCAGCAGCTTGGGAGGGGTCAGCAATCAGCCCCAGCATTTT. Its protein product is CASSLGGVSNQPQHF.

This clonotype was found many times. The chain carries TRBV7-2 and TRBJ2-7; no firm D call. Germline V gene data show CDR1 as SGHTA and CDR2 as FQGNSA. This CDR3 is 14 amino acids long. The V end was cut by 2 bases, the J end by 3 bases, with 11 bases between. Here the CDR3 reads CASSLPRKYYEQYF. CDR3 nucleotide sequence: TGTGCCAGCAGCTTACCCAGGAAATACTACGAGCAGTACTTC. Looking up the rest from reference TRBV7-2 and TRBJ2-7 gives the full variable domain: GAGVSQSPSNKVTEKGKDVELRCDPISGHTALYWYRQSLGQGLEFLIYFQGNSAPDKSGLPSDRFSAERTGGSVSTLTIQRTQQEDSAVYLCASSLPRKYYEQYFGPGTRLTVT.

The chain combines TRBV2 with TRBJ2-1, with TRBD2 matching 8 bases. V lost 5 bases and J lost 7; bases outside the gene matches: 22. Germline CDR1 SNHLY, CDR2 FYNNEI. CDR3 size: 19 residues. The CDR3 protein is CASSPRSGSGPLPQNEQFF. In DNA form, the CDR3 reads TGTGCCAGCAGTCCCCGCAGCGGGAGTGGGCCCCTCCCTCAGAATGAGCAGTTCTTC. The full variable domain, its missing parts supplied by reference TRBV2 and TRBJ2-1, is EPEVTQTPSHQVTQMGQEVILRCVPISNHLYFYWYRQILGQKVEFLVSFYNNEISEKSEIFDDQFSVERPDGSNFTLKIRSTKLEDSAMYFCASSPRSGSGPLPQNEQFFGPGTRLTVL.

This clonotype was seen ten or more times. CDR3 DNA: TGTGCCATCAGGGGACTAGTCTCCGGGGAGCTGTTTTTT. This translates into CAIRGLVSGELFF. The J gene is TRBJ2-2, the V gene TRBV10-3; TRBD2 matches at 8 bases. V shed 6 bases, J shed 6 bases, and the junction held 3 bases outside the gene matches. The CDR3 is 13 amino acids. CDR1 is ENHRY and CDR2 is SYGVKD in the germline V gene.

This clonotype was detected a few times. The CDR3 DNA is TGCGCCAGCAGCCCGGGATCCTTGGCCACGGCCATCGGGGAGCTGTTTTTT. This gives the protein CASSPGSLATAIGELFF. This chain links TRBV5-1 with TRBJ2-2, with a tentative D call TRBD2 (5 bases). Trimming removed 4 bases from V and 7 bases from J, with 23 bases in between. The CDR3 has 17 amino acids. Germline CDR1 reads SGHRS; CDR2 reads YFSETQ.

This clonotype was detected ten times or more. The rearrangement joins TRBV4-1 to TRBJ2-7; 9 nucleotides agree with TRBD2. This CDR3 spans 18 amino acids. Germline trimming cut 0 bases from V and 4 bases from J; bases unmatched to any gene: 13. CDR1 is MGHRA and CDR2 is YSYEKL in the germline V gene. The CDR3 is CASSQDGGPSGVRYEQYF. The CDR3 bases are TGCGCCAGCAGCCAAGATGGGGGCCCTAGCGGGGTACGGTACGAGCAGTACTTC.

This clonotype was seen many times. The genes are TRBV7-8 and TRBJ2-7, with a weak D call TRBD1 (6 bases). The germline CDR1 and CDR2 sequences are SGHVS and FQNEAQ. Trimming cost V 5 bases and J 2 bases, with 16 bases left between them. This CDR3 contains 15 residues. The CDR3, as DNA: TGTGCCAGCAGCCGTTCAATACAGGGAACCTACGAGCAGTACTTC. Its translation is CASSRSIQGTYEQYF.

This clonotype was detected ten times or more. The chain uses TRBV20-1 and TRBJ2-7, with TRBD2 matching 8 bases. The germline V gene has CDR1 DFQATT and CDR2 SNEGSKA (reference sequence). This CDR3 is 13 amino acids long. V lost 2 bases to trimming and J lost 6 bases; unmatched junction nucleotides: 6. The CDR3 is CSARKAGVSEQYF. The CDR3 DNA sequence: TGCAGTGCTAGAAAAGCGGGAGTTTCCGAGCAGTACTTC.

This clonotype was counted at least ten times. The chain uses TRBV20-1 and TRBJ2-3; 10 bases are shared with TRBD2. Germline assignment: CDR1 DFQATT and CDR2 SNEGSKA (reference sequence). J gave up 4 bases and V 4 bases, and 29 bases lay outside the gene matches. This CDR3 comprises 22 residues. The DNA for the CDR3 is TGCAGTGCTACTCACCCCTACGGGTGGCTAGCGGGAGAATCTCGGGGGGCAGATACGCAGTATTTT. Translating gives CSATHPYGWLAGESRGADTQYF.

The table lists this clonotype with many counts. The chain joins TRBV20-1 to TRBJ2-1, with 10 bases that match TRBD2. The CDR3 consists of 19 residues. V dropped 0 bases and J dropped 4; count of bases not matched to a gene: 15. Germline V gene lookup returns CDR1 DFQATT and CDR2 SNEGSKA (reference sequence). Written as DNA, the CDR3 is TGCAGTGCTAGAGATCGCGGTGTCCTAGCGGGAGACCTGTACAATGAGCAGTTCTTC. Translating gives CSARDRGVLAGDLYNEQFF.

There are many counts of this clonotype. The J gene is TRBJ2-5, the V gene TRBV18; D gene uncertain. The CDR3 is 13 residues long. V was pared by 4 bases and J by 2 bases, with 8 bases between. CDR1 is KGHSH and CDR2 is LQKENI in the germline V gene. CDR3 region: CASSQARQETQYF. In DNA form, the CDR3 reads TGTGCCAGCTCACAGGCTCGGCAAGAGACCCAGTACTTC.

This clonotype was observed many times. The chain recombines TRBV28 with TRBJ1-1, with D unresolved. This CDR3 comprises 12 residues. V lost 2 bases to trimming and J lost 1 base, with 2 bases between them. The germline V gene has CDR1 MDHEN and CDR2 SYDVKM. This chain's CDR3 is CASSLKNTEAFF. The CDR3 DNA is TGTGCCAGCAGTTTAAAGAACACTGAAGCTTTCTTT.

The sample holds one count of this clonotype. The chain has TRBV15 and TRBJ2-7, with 8 bases aligning to TRBD2. The CDR3 consists of 14 residues. J gave up 5 bases and V 4 bases, and 7 bases lay outside the gene matches. In germline, CDR1 is LNHNV, CDR2 YYDKDF (reference sequence). The CDR3 nucleotides read TGTGCCACCAGCATTGGACTAGCTGGGGACGAGCAGTACTTC. This codes for CATSIGLAGDEQYF.

The sample holds many counts of this clonotype. The chain recombines TRBV28 with TRBJ1-5; D is perhaps TRBD1 (5 bases). The CDR3 is made up of 16 amino acids. The V gene's germline CDR1 is MDHEN and CDR2 SYDVKM. With 2 bases removed from V and 6 bases from J, the gap between germline ends came to 17 bases. The CDR3 nucleotides read TGTGCCAGCAGTTTACTGTTCGGGGGACCCAGTCAGCCCCAGCATTTT. It is translated as CASSLLFGGPSQPQHF.

This clonotype was seen at least ten times. V and J are TRBV5-1 and TRBJ2-3; possibly TRBD1 for D (5 bases). V was pared by 2 bases and J by 4 bases, with 11 bases between. The CDR3 extends over 14 amino acids. Germline CDR1 reads SGHRS; CDR2 reads YFSETQ. The CDR3 DNA follows: TGCGCCAGCAGCTTCTCCAGGGTTGCAGATACGCAGTATTTT. Translation gives CASSFSRVADTQYF.

This clonotype was recorded many times. The J gene is TRBJ2-6, the V gene TRBV7-9; 7 bases agree with TRBD2. Germline CDR1 SEHNR, CDR2 FQNEAQ (reference sequence). The trim removed 7 bases at V and 0 bases at J, leaving 6 bases unmatched. The CDR3 runs 16 residues. The CDR3: CASTPGGYSGANVLTF. CDR3 nucleotides: TGTGCCAGCACCCCGGGGGGTTACTCTGGGGCCAACGTCCTGACTTTC. The variable domain in full, with the rest retrieved from reference TRBV7-9 and TRBJ2-6, is DTGVSQNPRHKITKRGQNVTFRCDPISEHNRLYWYRQTLGQGPEFLTYFQNEAQLEKSRLLSDRFSAERPKGSFSTLEIQRTEQGDSAMYLCASTPGGYSGANVLTFGAGSRLTVL.

In its sample, this clonotype was seen many times. V usage is TRBV7-2 and J usage is TRBJ2-7, with 9 bases matching TRBD2. Germline loops: CDR1 SGHTA, CDR2 FQGNSA. Germline trimming cut 6 bases from V and 0 bases from J; bases unmatched to any gene: 6. The CDR3 is 15 amino acids. The CDR3 here is CASSNSGGSSYEQYF. The CDR3 DNA reads TGTGCCAGCAGTAATAGCGGGGGAAGCTCCTACGAGCAGTACTTC.

This clonotype was seen repeatedly, ten times or more. The J gene is TRBJ1-1, the V gene TRBV5-5; D is unclear. This CDR3 is 15 amino acids long. CDR1 is SGHKS and CDR2 is YYEKEE in the germline V gene (reference sequence). V lost 1 base and J 0 bases, leaving 10 bases between the germline ends. The CDR3: CASSLWTKLNTEAFF. CDR3 DNA sequence: TGTGCCAGCAGCTTGTGGACCAAACTGAACACTGAAGCTTTCTTT.

This clonotype was seen many times. The J gene is TRBJ2-1, the V gene TRBV6-6; perhaps TRBD2 as D (5 bases). There are 15 residues in the CDR3. The V gene's germline CDR1 is MNHNY and CDR2 SVGAGI (reference sequence). V lost 5 bases and J lost 7, with 18 bases in between. CDR3: CASSELGSTGNEQFF. DNA for the CDR3: TGTGCCAGCAGTGAACTAGGCTCTACGGGGAATGAGCAGTTCTTC.

At least ten counts were recorded for this clonotype. The chain recombines TRBV7-8 with TRBJ2-3; D uncertain. The V gene lost 1 base and the J gene lost 2 bases, with 10 bases spanning the gap. Germline assignment: CDR1 SGHVS and CDR2 FQNEAQ. CDR3 length equals 15 residues. CDR3 in amino acids: CASSLDGSITDTQYF. DNA of the CDR3: TGTGCCAGCAGCTTAGACGGCTCCATCACAGATACGCAGTATTTT. The full variable domain, in which reference TRBV7-8 and TRBJ2-3 provide the parts outside the CDR3, is GAGVSQSPRYKVAKRGQDVALRCDPISGHVSLFWYQQALGQGPEFLTYFQNEAQLDKSGLPSDRFFAERPEGSVSTLKIQRTQQEDSAVYLCASSLDGSITDTQYFGPGTRLTVL.

This clonotype was picked up many times. The chain combines TRBV7-2 with TRBJ2-3; D not resolved. Trimming stripped 5 bases from V and 2 bases from J, with 5 bases between. The CDR3 extends over 12 amino acids. The germline V gene has CDR1 SGHTA and CDR2 FQGNSA. The CDR3 reads CASSTYTDTQYF. The CDR3 DNA reads TGTGCCAGCAGCACCTACACAGATACGCAGTATTTT.

Ten or more counts support this clonotype. The V call is TRBV5-5, the J call TRBJ2-7; D might be TRBD2 (5 bases). Germline V gene sequence: CDR1 SGHKS, CDR2 YYEKEE (reference sequence). The CDR3 is 16 amino acids. Trimming cost V 1 base and J 2 bases, with 16 bases left between them. This CDR3 is CASSLSVGAAPYEQYF. The CDR3 DNA reads TGTGCCAGCAGCTTGAGTGTGGGAGCGGCCCCCTACGAGCAGTACTTC. The variable domain in full, completed from reference TRBV5-5 and TRBJ2-7, reads DAGVTQSPTHLIKTRGQQVTLRCSPISGHKSVSWYQQVLGQGPQFIFQYYEKEERGRGNFPDRFSARQFPNYSSELNVNALLLGDSALYLCASSLSVGAAPYEQYFGPGTRLTVT.